This paragraph reports one TCR beta chain. Antigen specificity is unknown. Compared with germline, one end of the junction differs, possibly owing to a read error. TCRbeta libraries were built with three rounds of nested PCR, modified from ARM-PCR. TCRdb independently ran MiXCR on the multiplex PCR reads; one entry per CDR3 protein. The table has approximately 79,000 distinct CDR3 sequences, 76% seen once; the top ten hold around 38%. RNA was extracted from bulk tissue without any cell sorting. The normal lung tissue was taken more than 3 cm from the tumor edge. The sample originates from a study of tumor and adjacent non-tumor tissue in lung cancer. For the study at large: Patients comprised 12 adenocarcinoma, a couple of squamous cell carcinoma and 1 small cell lung cancer. Whole-study results and caveats: Compared with tumor, normal lung showed significantly lower TCR diversity. Higher tumor TCR diversity was associated with shorter survival.

The germline V gene encodes CDR1 SGHNT and CDR2 YENEEA. The CDR3 spans 16 residues. The V gene is TRBV11-3, the J gene TRBJ1-1; D not resolved. This sequence originates from a man aged 65-85 years with non-small cell lung cancer. The sequencing sample was made of distant non-tumor lung tissue. The CDR3 nucleotides read TGTGCCAGCAGCTTCCGGGTCAGAACTCTGAACATTGAAGCTGTCTTT. Protein product: CASSFRVRTLNIEAVF.